These T cell receptor beta chains were read from a single sample in a study of identical twins. In TCRdb, the 5' RACE reads were re-called with MiXCR into one record per CDR3 protein. The sample shows 700,000 or so distinct CDR3 sequences, 21% of them seen only once. These data were likewise used in another study, on T cells expressing NK-cell markers.

The sample was PBMCs. These receptors came from a woman aged 18-30 years in good health. Each CDR3 is given with its conserved first and last residue. D genes are given only for firm matches. Clone size is not always given. Where it is, it says once, few, many or a class for expanded clones.

J gene: TRBJ1-5
D gene: NA
V gene: TRBV20-1
clone size: NA
CDR3 protein: CSAGRGQSGQPQHF

J gene: TRBJ1-2
D gene: NA
V gene: TRBV5-1
clone size: few
CDR3 protein: CASSGGMAYGYTF

J gene: TRBJ2-3
D gene: TRBD2
V gene: TRBV10-1
clone size: NA
CDR3 protein: CASSKNLAGEDTQYF

J gene: TRBJ2-2
D gene: NA
V gene: TRBV7-7
clone size: NA
CDR3 protein: CASSRDTHGSGELFF

J gene: TRBJ2-3
D gene: NA
V gene: TRBV7-2
clone size: NA
CDR3 protein: CASSLRSGSGDTQYF

J gene: TRBJ2-6
D gene: TRBD1
V gene: TRBV10-3
clone size: NA
CDR3 protein: CAISSGDSSSGANVLTF

J gene: TRBJ2-1
D gene: NA
V gene: TRBV12-3/TRBV12-4
clone size: few
CDR3 protein: CASSLALGRGQFF

J gene: TRBJ1-5
D gene: NA
V gene: TRBV12-3/TRBV12-4
clone size: NA
CDR3 protein: CASSPGFSGQPQHF

J gene: TRBJ2-7
D gene: NA
V gene: TRBV7-2
clone size: NA
CDR3 protein: CASSLHPRPPYEQYF

J gene: TRBJ2-5
D gene: TRBD2
V gene: TRBV7-2
clone size: few
CDR3 protein: CASSLQRGGQETQYF

J gene: TRBJ2-3
D gene: TRBD2
V gene: TRBV12-3/TRBV12-4
clone size: many
CDR3 protein: CASMLAGGGYTQYF

J gene: TRBJ2-1
D gene: NA
V gene: TRBV3-1
clone size: NA
CDR3 protein: CASSQERQDRTYNEQFF

J gene: TRBJ2-7
D gene: NA
V gene: TRBV12-1
clone size: NA
CDR3 protein: CASSSADRDPTYEQYF

J gene: TRBJ2-7
D gene: TRBD1
V gene: TRBV18
clone size: few
CDR3 protein: CASSPLPGQPYEQYF

J gene: TRBJ1-1
D gene: NA
V gene: TRBV20-1
clone size: few
CDR3 protein: CSASKTNTEAFF

J gene: TRBJ2-3
D gene: TRBD2
V gene: TRBV5-5
clone size: NA
CDR3 protein: CASSFSPGTSGLTDTQYF

J gene: TRBJ2-5
D gene: TRBD2
V gene: TRBV29-1
clone size: few
CDR3 protein: CSVLHGTSFQETQYF

J gene: TRBJ2-1
D gene: NA
V gene: TRBV29-1
clone size: NA
CDR3 protein: CSVRGTSANEQFF

J gene: TRBJ2-1
D gene: TRBD1
V gene: TRBV12-3/TRBV12-4
clone size: NA
CDR3 protein: CASSPPGTGVNHEQFF

J gene: TRBJ1-1
D gene: NA
V gene: TRBV6-1
clone size: NA
CDR3 protein: CASSESTGRTEAFF

J gene: TRBJ2-7
D gene: NA
V gene: TRBV9
clone size: NA
CDR3 protein: CASSVEGGHEQYF

J gene: TRBJ1-2
D gene: NA
V gene: TRBV20-1
clone size: few
CDR3 protein: CSAPAPDSLYGYTF

J gene: TRBJ2-5
D gene: NA
V gene: TRBV7-2
clone size: NA
CDR3 protein: CASSLQQGLYETQYF

J gene: TRBJ1-1
D gene: NA
V gene: TRBV19
clone size: NA
CDR3 protein: CASSIDLWDTEAFF

J gene: TRBJ2-1
D gene: TRBD2
V gene: TRBV12-3/TRBV12-4
clone size: NA
CDR3 protein: CASSFTAGGMENEQFF

J gene: TRBJ2-1
D gene: NA
V gene: TRBV20-1
clone size: NA
CDR3 protein: CSASRGSGYNEQFF

J gene: TRBJ2-3
D gene: NA
V gene: TRBV20-1
clone size: few
CDR3 protein: CSAPSVMGESTDTQYF

J gene: TRBJ2-7
D gene: TRBD1
V gene: TRBV5-1
clone size: NA
CDR3 protein: CASAYRRTGDEQYF

J gene: TRBJ2-3
D gene: NA
V gene: TRBV6-5
clone size: few
CDR3 protein: CASSSPPGTPRADTQYF

J gene: TRBJ2-4
D gene: NA
V gene: TRBV6-5
clone size: few
CDR3 protein: CASKAIGNIQYF

J gene: TRBJ1-2
D gene: NA
V gene: TRBV7-9
clone size: many
CDR3 protein: CASSPPGDYGYTF

J gene: TRBJ1-5
D gene: NA
V gene: TRBV12-3/TRBV12-4
clone size: NA
CDR3 protein: CATARRINQPQHF

J gene: TRBJ2-7
D gene: TRBD1
V gene: TRBV5-1
clone size: many
CDR3 protein: CASSLARTGGYEQYF

J gene: TRBJ2-3
D gene: NA
V gene: TRBV4-3
clone size: NA
CDR3 protein: CASSWASQTDTQYF

J gene: TRBJ2-5
D gene: NA
V gene: TRBV12-3/TRBV12-4
clone size: few
CDR3 protein: CASSKSLRGSQETQYF

J gene: TRBJ2-1
D gene: TRBD2
V gene: TRBV4-2
clone size: NA
CDR3 protein: CASSQSGGAYEQFF

J gene: TRBJ2-3
D gene: TRBD2
V gene: TRBV7-2
clone size: NA
CDR3 protein: CASVAGGPTDTQYF

J gene: TRBJ1-5
D gene: NA
V gene: TRBV7-9
clone size: NA
CDR3 protein: CASSLDRSSNQPQHF

J gene: TRBJ2-1
D gene: NA
V gene: TRBV11-2
clone size: NA
CDR3 protein: CASSLLSGYNEQFF

J gene: TRBJ2-5
D gene: NA
V gene: TRBV10-2
clone size: NA
CDR3 protein: CASRRGAQETQYF

J gene: TRBJ2-7
D gene: NA
V gene: TRBV7-6
clone size: NA
CDR3 protein: CASSLGRTASYEQYF

J gene: TRBJ1-4
D gene: NA
V gene: TRBV21-1
clone size: few
CDR3 protein: CASSNVPGLGEKLFF

J gene: TRBJ2-5
D gene: NA
V gene: TRBV9
clone size: few
CDR3 protein: CASTPEGGLFPETQYF

J gene: TRBJ2-1
D gene: TRBD2
V gene: TRBV10-3
clone size: few
CDR3 protein: CAISDEGGGYNEQFF

J gene: TRBJ2-3
D gene: NA
V gene: TRBV20-1
clone size: NA
CDR3 protein: CSAPGKTSTDTQYF

J gene: TRBJ2-5
D gene: TRBD2
V gene: TRBV12-3/TRBV12-4
clone size: many
CDR3 protein: CASSFGLAGGETQYF

J gene: TRBJ2-2
D gene: NA
V gene: TRBV29-1
clone size: NA
CDR3 protein: CSVAKESYTGELFF

J gene: TRBJ2-2
D gene: NA
V gene: TRBV12-3/TRBV12-4
clone size: NA
CDR3 protein: CASSPLGGVLTGELFF

J gene: TRBJ2-1
D gene: NA
V gene: TRBV6-2/TRBV6-3
clone size: few
CDR3 protein: CASRSDGDNEQFF

J gene: TRBJ2-3
D gene: TRBD2
V gene: TRBV18
clone size: NA
CDR3 protein: CASSRGLVGTDTQYF

J gene: TRBJ2-4
D gene: NA
V gene: TRBV4-3
clone size: few
CDR3 protein: CASSQGFRDGLAKNIQYF